Shown below are 28 T cell receptor beta chains from a single sample sequenced in a study of CD8 T cells in ankylosing spondylitis. Study findings and constraints: Roughly eight highly homologous variants made up a TCR beta motif, and this motif appeared characteristic of ankylosing spondylitis blood.

Using its own MiXCR run on the 5' RACE reads, TCRdb lists one record per CDR3 protein. The data show about 800,000 distinct CDR3 sequences, 10% to 15% seen once. What these receptors recognize is not known. The specimen sequenced was blood, either unsorted or a sorted T cell fraction (not recorded which). The source is a male donor with ankylosing spondylitis.

The chain is built from TRBV18 and TRBJ1-2; D call uncertain. This CDR3 region has 15 residues. Trimming removed 5 bases at V and 4 bases at J, with 17 bases between. The germline V gene encodes CDR1 KGHSH and CDR2 LQKENI. CDR3 amino acids: CASSRGNGGSYGYTF. CDR3 DNA: TGTGCCAGCTCAAGAGGGAACGGCGGTAGCTATGGCTACACCTTC.

The chain combines TRBV5-1 with TRBJ2-5, with D possibly matching TRBD2 (5 bases). The CDR3 has 14 residues. V gave up 1 base and J gave up 5 bases, with 12 bases separating them. CDR1 and CDR2 (germline): SGHRS, YFSETQ. In DNA, the CDR3 is TGCGCCAGCAGCTTGCTCAGGTCGGGGGAGACCCAGTACTTC. As protein: CASSLLRSGETQYF.

In regard to this clonotype: A read error is likely, as this CDR3 ends without the conserved phenylalanine or tryptophan. The limits of the CDR3 on the DNA are not certain, so only TCRdb's listed CDR3 is given. The chain uses TRBV2 and TRBJ1-1. The V gene's germline CDR1 is SNHLY and CDR2 FYNNEI. Ends included, the CDR3 has 13 residues. The CDR3 here is CASSESIYGLKWY.

The chain recombines TRBV30 with TRBJ1-1; D gene uncertain. The CDR3 covers 13 residues. Per the germline V gene, CDR1 is GTSNPN and CDR2 is SVGIG (reference sequence). Trimming took off 3 bases at V and 3 bases at J, with 11 bases between the two ends. CDR3 DNA: TGTGCCTGGAGCGCCGTGGGGTACACTGAAGCTTTCTTT. This gives the protein CAWSAVGYTEAFF.

This clonotype was seen a few times. This sequence joins TRBV4-3 and TRBJ1-1; 7 positions match TRBD1. From germline, CDR1 is LGHNA and CDR2 YSLEER. The CDR3 is made up of 15 amino acids. V lost 0 bases, J lost 6 bases, and 7 bases stayed unmatched. The CDR3 DNA reads as TGCGCCAGCAGCCAAGAACAGGGGAGGCGTTCTGAAGCTTTCTTT. Translating gives CASSQEQGRRSEAFF.

This clonotype was seen a handful of times. This sequence joins TRBV20-1 and TRBJ1-1; a weak D match, TRBD1 (5 bases). With 1 base removed from V and 6 bases from J, the gap between germline ends came to 15 bases. The CDR3 runs to 14 residues. Germline V CDR1 and CDR2: DFQATT, SNEGSKA (reference sequence). The CDR3, as DNA: TGCAGTGCTAGAGTAGCCACCCGGGACGCTGAAGCTTTCTTT. This codes for CSARVATRDAEAFF.

At least ten counts were recorded for this clonotype. The chain combines TRBV29-1 with TRBJ1-1; D is unclear. This CDR3 is built from 11 residues. The V gene's germline CDR1 is SQVTM and CDR2 ANQGSEA. Trimming cost V 3 bases and J 11 bases, with 13 bases left between them. DNA for the CDR3: TGCAGCGTTGAGCGGTGGGAAGGGGCTTTCTTT. This translates into CSVERWEGAFF.

The V gene is TRBV20-1, the J gene TRBJ2-6; no definite D call. From germline, CDR1 is DFQATT and CDR2 SNEGSKA (reference sequence). This CDR3 is built from 13 residues. Between the trimmed V and J ends, which lost 5 bases and 0 bases, there was a span of 5 bases. The CDR3 protein is CSAQNSGANVLTF. CDR3 sequence (DNA): TGCAGTGCTCAGAACTCTGGGGCCAACGTCCTGACTTTC.

This clonotype was seen repeatedly, ten times or more. The chain is built from TRBV29-1 and TRBJ1-1; D remains ambiguous. Trimming removed 1 base from V and 1 base from J, with 7 bases in between. The CDR3 is 13 amino acids. CDR1 SQVTM and CDR2 ANQGSEA come from the germline V gene. The CDR3 here is CSVEVQRNTEAFF. The CDR3 DNA reads TGCAGCGTTGAAGTACAAAGGAACACTGAAGCTTTCTTT.

This clonotype has ten or more counts. The chain uses TRBV12-3 or TRBV12-4 and TRBJ1-1; D gene ambiguous. The CDR3 is 12 residues long. V lost 3 bases, J lost 3 bases, and 5 bases lay in between. The CDR3, as DNA: TGTGCCAGCAGTTTTGGACACACTGAAGCTTTCTTT. It is translated as CASSFGHTEAFF.

The V call is TRBV6-1, the J call TRBJ2-2; D gene uncertain. The V gene's germline CDR1 is MNHNS and CDR2 SASEGT. Trimming removed 7 bases at V and 4 bases at J, with 16 bases between. The CDR3 runs 15 residues. The CDR3 bases are TGTGCCAGCACCCGGCAGTACTTTACCACCGGGGAGCTGTTTTTT. Translated, it gives CASTRQYFTTGELFF.

This clonotype was found a few times. The chain joins TRBV10-3 to TRBJ2-1; 9 nucleotides align to TRBD1. This CDR3 spans 12 amino acids. V shed 3 bases, J shed 16 bases, and the junction held 7 bases outside the gene matches. From germline, CDR1 is ENHRY and CDR2 SYGVKD. CDR3 coding DNA: TGTGCCATCAGTGAAGTCCCGGGACAGGGTTTCTTC. It translates to CAISEVPGQGFF.

This clonotype was detected once. V is TRBV2 and J is TRBJ2-4; no definite D call. The CDR3 spans 12 residues. Trimming cost V 9 bases and J 5 bases, with 11 bases left between them. Germline-derived CDR1 and CDR2 are SNHLY and FYNNEI. In DNA, the CDR3 is TGTGCCAGTAAGAAAGATGAAAACATTCAGTACTTC. The encoded protein is CASKKDENIQYF.

Worth noting for this clonotype: A junction boundary mismatches the germline segment, possibly from a read error. The V call is TRBV11-1, the J call TRBJ1-6, with D hard to call. This CDR3 spans 13 amino acids. Germline CDR1 and CDR2: SGHAT and FQDESV (reference sequence). The CDR3 DNA is TGTGCCAGCAGCGTCATGTTCGGCATCGCCCTACACTTT. Protein: CASSVMFGIALHF.

This clonotype was counted between two and nine times. The chain recombines TRBV7-2 with TRBJ2-7, with D maybe TRBD1 (7 bases). The CDR3 totals 14 residues. Trimming took 4 bases from V and 5 from J, leaving 15 bases between them. Per germline, CDR1 SGHTA and CDR2 FQGNSA. This chain's CDR3 is CASSSSGGSDEQYF. The CDR3 region has the DNA TGTGCCAGCAGCTCCTCAGGGGGGAGCGACGAGCAGTACTTC.

This clonotype has just a few counts. The chain combines TRBV7-6 with TRBJ2-3; no clear D gene. This CDR3 is built from 16 residues. V lost 5 bases and J 1 base, leaving 16 bases between the germline ends. Germline values: CDR1 SGHVS, CDR2 FNYEAQ. The CDR3 here is CASSPAPPVGTDTQYF. The CDR3 coding sequence is TGTGCCAGCAGCCCCGCCCCCCCAGTGGGCACAGATACGCAGTATTTT. The variable domain in full, completed from reference TRBV7-6 and TRBJ2-3, reads GAGVSQSPRYKVTKRGQDVALRCDPISGHVSLYWYRQALGQGPEFLTYFNYEAQQDKSGLPNDRFSAERPEGSISTLTIQRTEQRDSAMYRCASSPAPPVGTDTQYFGPGTRLTVL.

The rearrangement uses TRBV20-1 and TRBJ2-3; 9 bases match TRBD2. V gave up 5 bases and J gave up 6 bases; unmatched junction bases: 9. This CDR3 comprises 14 residues. Looked up from germline, CDR1 is DFQATT and CDR2 is SNEGSKA (reference sequence). The DNA for the CDR3 is TGCAGTGCTCCCCGCGGGGGGGCCAGGGATACGCAGTATTTT. It codes for CSAPRGGARDTQYF.

V and J are TRBV5-8 and TRBJ2-7; TRBD2 aligns across 7 bases. Per the germline V gene, CDR1 is SGHTS and CDR2 is YDEGEE. V was clipped by 4 bases and J by 4 bases; unmatched bases: 8. The CDR3 has 14 amino acids. The CDR3 reads CASSGRGLQYEQYF. In DNA, the CDR3 is TGTGCCAGCAGCGGGAGGGGACTACAGTACGAGCAGTACTTC.

This clonotype was counted a few times. The chain joins TRBV15 to TRBJ1-1; D possibly corresponds to TRBD1 (6 bases). The CDR3 has 14 residues. The germline V and J ends were trimmed by 1 base and 6 bases, with 12 bases remaining between them. From germline, CDR1 is LNHNV and CDR2 YYDKDF (reference sequence). CDR3 sequence: CATSRANRAAEAFF. The CDR3 DNA is TGTGCCACCAGCAGAGCTAACAGGGCGGCTGAAGCTTTCTTT.

The chain couples TRBV20-1 to TRBJ2-3; possibly TRBD1 for D (5 bases). Trimming shortened V by 6 bases and J by 2 bases, and 15 bases separated the two germline ends. The CDR3 contains 14 residues. Looked up from germline, CDR1 is DFQATT and CDR2 is SNEGSKA (reference sequence). The CDR3 protein is CSAGRGTVTDTQYF. In DNA form, the CDR3 reads TGCAGTGCGGGAAGGGGCACGGTCACAGATACGCAGTATTTT.

This clonotype showed up many times. J is TRBJ2-2 and V is TRBV5-1; D call uncertain. Per the germline V gene, CDR1 is SGHRS and CDR2 is YFSETQ. This CDR3 has 14 amino acids. Trimming removed 4 bases at V and 6 bases at J, with 13 bases between. The CDR3 sequence: CASSTMQGSGELFF. The CDR3 DNA reads TGCGCCAGCAGCACCATGCAAGGGTCCGGGGAGCTGTTTTTT.

The table lists this clonotype with many counts. This rearrangement joins TRBV10-3 to TRBJ1-6; no firm D call. Trimming cost V 0 bases and J 0 bases, with 9 bases left between them. Per germline, CDR1 ENHRY and CDR2 SYGVKD. CDR3 length: 17 amino acids. The CDR3 nucleotides are TGTGCCATCAGTGAGTCAGGCAGAAGCTCCTATAATTCACCCCTCCACTTT. It yields the protein CAISESGRSSYNSPLHF.

In this sample, this clonotype turned up many times. The V and J genes are TRBV29-1 and TRBJ2-5, with a tentative D call TRBD2 (5 bases). The CDR3 contains 12 residues. CDR1 SQVTM and CDR2 ANQGSEA come from the germline V gene. Trimming removed 4 bases from V and 4 bases from J, with 10 bases in between. Written as DNA, the CDR3 is TGCAGCGTTGGTGGAGGTGTAGAGACCCAGTACTTC. This codes for CSVGGGVETQYF.

The chain joins TRBV25-1 to TRBJ2-3, with D perhaps assigned TRBD1 or TRBD2 (5 bases each). Germline values: CDR1 MGHDK, CDR2 SYGVNS. Trimming cost V 3 bases and J 2 bases, with 15 bases left between them. The CDR3 length is 16 residues. The CDR3: CASSDPGLGVTDTQYF. CDR3 DNA: TGTGCCAGCAGTGACCCAGGGCTGGGAGTCACAGATACGCAGTATTTT.

The V gene is TRBV20-1, the J gene TRBJ1-2; D call uncertain. Germline V gene data show CDR1 as DFQATT and CDR2 as SNEGSKA (reference sequence). Between the trimmed V and J ends, which lost 3 bases and 3 bases, there was a span of 8 bases. The CDR3 loop spans 12 amino acids. CDR3: CSASKGDYGYTF. In DNA form, the CDR3 reads TGCAGTGCTAGTAAGGGTGACTATGGCTACACCTTC.

This clonotype was seen ten or more times. The chain has TRBV7-2 and TRBJ1-2; 8 nucleotides match TRBD1. Germline V gene data show CDR1 as SGHTA and CDR2 as FQGNSA. The V and J ends lost 5 bases and 4 bases, in that order; junction bases with no gene match: 6. This CDR3 comprises 14 residues. The CDR3 region is CASSTGTGVYGYTF. As DNA, the CDR3 is TGTGCCAGCAGCACCGGGACAGGCGTCTATGGCTACACCTTC.

This clonotype was seen more than once but under ten times. This chain uses TRBV28 with TRBJ2-7; possibly TRBD1 for D (6 bases). The germline gives CDR1 MDHEN, CDR2 SYDVKM. Trimming took 4 bases from V and 3 from J, leaving 10 bases between them. The CDR3 spans 13 residues. CDR3 DNA: TGTGCCAGCAGTTCCAGGGGACGCTACGAGCAGTACTTC. Protein: CASSSRGRYEQYF.

The V gene is TRBV5-1, the J gene TRBJ2-1, with TRBD1 matching 9 bases. The ends lost 4 bases at V and 4 bases at J; junction bases unmatched: 6. Germline V gene lookup returns CDR1 SGHRS and CDR2 YFSETQ. The CDR3 spans 15 residues. CDR3 region: CASSGGTGPYNEQFF. The CDR3 DNA is TGCGCCAGCAGCGGCGGGACAGGGCCTTACAATGAGCAGTTCTTC.